This section outlines one T cell receptor beta chain sequence together with its context. Assay used: immunoSEQ multiplex PCR; TCRdb lists only in-frame clones, some missing. The data hold just under 350,000 clones, with about 93% observed a single time. This sample is drawn from a study of blood T cell repertoires in COVID-19. The sample consisted of peripheral blood. The TCR was taken from a woman between 18 and 29 years old who had recovered from COVID-19.

CDR3 amino acids: CATSDLSQGRRTIWAIYNSPLHF. The CDR3 coding sequence is TGTGCCACCAGTGATTTGTCTCAGGGCAGGAGGACTATCTGGGCTATCTATAATTCACCCCTCCACTTT. The chain uses TRBV24-1 and TRBJ1-6; tentatively, D is TRBD1 (5 bases). The V and J ends lost 0 bases and 3 bases respectively, with 29 bases between them. The CDR3 extends over 23 amino acids. Germline-derived CDR1 and CDR2 are KGHDR and SFDVKD.